Reported below is one TCR beta chain. No antigen is known for it. This sample stems from a study of CD8+ T cells in alopecia areata. Across the whole study: Twice daily, treated patients received 5 to 10 mg of oral tofacitinib. Regarding the study as a whole: Sharing of TCR sequences between patients (possibly for HLA-related reasons) was less clear than in mice.

As part of sample collection, lesional scalp punch biopsies and peripheral blood were taken from alopecia areata patients. Both CD4+ and CD8+ T cells were separated by sorting PBMCs. TCR sequencing used cDNA made by reverse transcription of extracted RNA. Libraries were prepared by immunoSEQ multiplex PCR; TCRdb keeps only in-frame clonotypes and omits some of them. The sample lists fewer than 200,000 clones, 59% seen once, with roughly 14% in the top ten. V dropped 4 bases and J dropped 5 bases, with 9 bases sitting between them. The V gene's germline CDR1 is SGHRS and CDR2 YFSETQ. CDR3 size: 13 residues.

This specimen was CD4+ T cells sorted from blood, taken at week 0. The sequence came from a human donor with alopecia areata. V usage is TRBV5-1 and J usage is TRBJ2-2; D call uncertain. The chain's CDR3 is CASSTGMTGELFF. The CDR3, as DNA: TGCGCCAGCAGCACGGGCATGACCGGGGAGCTGTTTTTT.